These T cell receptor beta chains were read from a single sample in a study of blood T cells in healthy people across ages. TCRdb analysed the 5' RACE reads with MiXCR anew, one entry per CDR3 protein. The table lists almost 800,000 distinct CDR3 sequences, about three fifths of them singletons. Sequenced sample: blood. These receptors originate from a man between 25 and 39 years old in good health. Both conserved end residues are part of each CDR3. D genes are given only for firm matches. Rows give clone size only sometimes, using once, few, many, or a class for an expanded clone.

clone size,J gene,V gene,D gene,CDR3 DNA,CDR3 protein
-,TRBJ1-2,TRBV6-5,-,TGTGCCAGCAGGCGACAGGACCCTAACTATGGCTACACCTTC,CASRRQDPNYGYTF
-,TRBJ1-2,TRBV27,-,TGTGCCAGCCGCCTTGGGGGGGGCGGCGGCTACACCTTC,CASRLGGGGGYTF
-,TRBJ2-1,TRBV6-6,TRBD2,TGTGCCAGCAGACCGACTAGCGGGGATTTCAATGAGCAGTTCTTC,CASRPTSGDFNEQFF
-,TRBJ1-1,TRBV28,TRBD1,TGTGCCAGCAGGGTAGGGGGCGGCGACACTGAAGCTTTCTTT,CASRVGGGDTEAFF
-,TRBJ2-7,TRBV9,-,TGTGCCAGCAGCCCCGGGCCTTCAACGGGGGAGCAGTACTTC,CASSPGPSTGEQYF
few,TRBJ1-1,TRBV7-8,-,TGTGCCAGCAGCTTAACAGGAGTCCTTCTTAACGAAGCTTTCTTT,CASSLTGVLLNEAFF
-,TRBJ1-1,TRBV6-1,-,TGTGCCAGCACCCTACTGAACACTGAAGCTTTCTTT,CASTLLNTEAFF
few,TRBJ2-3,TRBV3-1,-,TGTGCCAGCAGCCAAGAATCGGGGCGCACAGATACGCAGTATTTT,CASSQESGRTDTQYF
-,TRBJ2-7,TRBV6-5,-,TGTGCCAGCAGTGACCGCATTACCTACGAGCAGTACTTC,CASSDRITYEQYF
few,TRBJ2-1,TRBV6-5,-,TGTGCCAGCAGTTATTCTTACCTCCCATACAATGAGCAGTTCTTC,CASSYSYLPYNEQFF
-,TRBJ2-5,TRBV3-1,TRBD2,TGTGCCAGCAGCCCCACTAGCGGGAGCCCCCAAGAGACCCAGTACTTC,CASSPTSGSPQETQYF
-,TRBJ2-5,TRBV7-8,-,TGTGCCTGCAACCAACCCGTGGGCGGATATGGGGAGACCCAGTACTTC,CACNQPVGGYGETQYF
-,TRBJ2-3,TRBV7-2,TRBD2,TGTGCCAGCAACAGGGAGACTAGCGGGGTCTTGGGGGCAGATACGCAGTATTTT,CASNRETSGVLGADTQYF
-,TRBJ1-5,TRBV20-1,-,TGCAGTGCTAGAGATCGATTAGGGCAGAGCAATCAGCCCCAGCATTTT,CSARDRLGQSNQPQHF
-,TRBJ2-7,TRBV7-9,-,TGTGCCAGCAGCTCATCGGACTTCCACTCCTACGAGCAGTACTTC,CASSSSDFHSYEQYF
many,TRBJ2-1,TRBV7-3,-,TGTGCCAGCAGCTCCGAGAGGGCTAGCGTCAATGAGCAGTTCTTC,CASSSERASVNEQFF
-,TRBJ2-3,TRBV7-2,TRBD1,TGTGCCAGCAGCTATGGACAGGGACGCACAGATACGCAGTATTTT,CASSYGQGRTDTQYF
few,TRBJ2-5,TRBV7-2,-,TGTGCCAGCAGCCTACTTAGCGCCCGAAGGGAGACCCAGTACTTC,CASSLLSARRETQYF
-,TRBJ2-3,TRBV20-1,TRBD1,TGCAGTGCTAGAGTTCATCGGGACAGATACACAGATACGCAGTATTTT,CSARVHRDRYTDTQYF
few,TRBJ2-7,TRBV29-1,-,TGCAGCGTTAGGGATGGGGGACAGTACTTC,CSVRDGGQYF
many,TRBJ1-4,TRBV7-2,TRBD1,TGTGCCAGCAGCTTCTGGGACAGGGGAAGTGAAAAACTGTTTTTT,CASSFWDRGSEKLFF
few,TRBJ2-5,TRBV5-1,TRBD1,TGCGCCAGCACCTCACAGGGGGTCGAGACCCAGTACTTC,CASTSQGVETQYF
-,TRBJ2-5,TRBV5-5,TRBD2,TGTGCCAGCAGCACCGGGACTAGCGAGGGGGCAGAGACCCAGTACTTC,CASSTGTSEGAETQYF
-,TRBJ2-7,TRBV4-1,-,TGCGCCAGCAGCGTAAGGGAATACTACTCCTACGAGCAGTACTTC,CASSVREYYSYEQYF
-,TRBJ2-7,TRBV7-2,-,TGTGCCAGCACCCAACAGGGCTCAAACTACGAGCAGTACTTC,CASTQQGSNYEQYF
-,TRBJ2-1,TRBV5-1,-,TGCGCCAGCAGCTTCGGTTCGACCCGCGATGAGCAGTTCTTC,CASSFGSTRDEQFF
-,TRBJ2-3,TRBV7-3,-,TGTGCCAGCAGCTCCTGGGGGGACGGAAGACTAGATACGCAGTATTTT,CASSSWGDGRLDTQYF
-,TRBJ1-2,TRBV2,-,TGTGCCAGCAGGGCCGGGCAGGGAACCTATGGCCACACCTTC,CASRAGQGTYGHTF
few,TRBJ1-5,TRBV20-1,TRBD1,TGCAGTGCTAGACACGACAGGGGGAATCAGCCCCAGCATTTT,CSARHDRGNQPQHF
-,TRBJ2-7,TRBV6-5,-,TGTGCCAGCCGTAATACAGAGGTCTCCTACGAGCAGTACTTC,CASRNTEVSYEQYF
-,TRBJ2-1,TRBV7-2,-,TGTGCTAGCAGCTCCAGACGGGGTGAGCAGTTCTTC,CASSSRRGEQFF
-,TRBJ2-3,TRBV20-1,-,TGCAGTGCACCCCGGGGTAGGAGTGGCCCAGATACGCAGTATTTT,CSAPRGRSGPDTQYF
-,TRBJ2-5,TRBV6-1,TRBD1,TGTGCCAGCAAAAGGGGGCTAGCACAAGAGACCCAGTACTTC,CASKRGLAQETQYF
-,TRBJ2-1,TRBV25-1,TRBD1,TGTGCCAGCAGCCGGACCGAGACAGGGGACGAGCAGTTCTTC,CASSRTETGDEQFF
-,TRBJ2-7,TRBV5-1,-,TGCGCCAGCAGCCGCGTAACGTCTGGGGACTACGAGCAGTACTTC,CASSRVTSGDYEQYF
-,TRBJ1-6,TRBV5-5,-,TGTGCCAGCAGCTCCGAGGGTCAGGTTTATCATTCACCCCTCCACTTT,CASSSEGQVYHSPLHF
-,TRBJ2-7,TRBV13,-,TGTGCCAGCAGCGGGGACCTAATGATGCCCGAGCAGTACTTC,CASSGDLMMPEQYF
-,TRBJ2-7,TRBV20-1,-,TGCAGTGCCACGACGGGGGCCTCCTACGAGCAGTACTTC,CSATTGASYEQYF
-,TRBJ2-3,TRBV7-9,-,TGTGCCAGCAGCTTACCATGGGGTACGCAGTATTTT,CASSLPWGTQYF
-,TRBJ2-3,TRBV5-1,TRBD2,TGCGCCAGCACGAGCGGGAGGGGTACAGATACGCAGTATTTT,CASTSGRGTDTQYF
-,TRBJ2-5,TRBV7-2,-,TGTGCCAGCAGCTTAGAGAGGTGGGAGACCCAGTACTTC,CASSLERWETQYF
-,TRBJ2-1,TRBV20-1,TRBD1,TGCAGTGCTACTTCCGCAGGGACAGGGGTTCAGGATGAGCAGTTCTTC,CSATSAGTGVQDEQFF
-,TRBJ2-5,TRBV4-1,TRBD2,TGCGCCAGCAGCCAGGAAGCTACTAGCGGGATTGGTGAGACCCAGTACTTC,CASSQEATSGIGETQYF
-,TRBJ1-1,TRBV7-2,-,TGTGCCAGTCGACTAGTGGGGGGCACTGAAGCTTTCTTT,CASRLVGGTEAFF
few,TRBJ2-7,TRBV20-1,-,TGCAGTGGAACGGGCCTCTCCTACGAGCAGTACTTC,CSGTGLSYEQYF
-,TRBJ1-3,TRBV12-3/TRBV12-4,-,TGTGCCAGCAGGGGGGGCAGGTTGAGGACTGGAAACACCATATATTTT,CASRGGRLRTGNTIYF
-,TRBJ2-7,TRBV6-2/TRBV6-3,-,TGTGCCAGCAGTTTAGCGATTCCCAGCCACGAGCAGTACTTC,CASSLAIPSHEQYF
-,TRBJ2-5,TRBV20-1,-,TGCAGTGCTCAATTACAGAACAATGAGCAGTACTTC,CSAQLQNNEQYF
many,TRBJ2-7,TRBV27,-,TGTGCCAGCAGCTTTTTTGGCGAGCAGTACTTC,CASSFFGEQYF
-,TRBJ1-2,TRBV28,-,TGTGCCAGCAGTCCCCCCAGTGGAGGGGAGGATGGCTACACCTTC,CASSPPSGGEDGYTF
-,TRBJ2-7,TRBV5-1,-,TGCGCCAGCAGCCATTCCAAGGGGGGAAGGGCTACCTACGAGCAGTACTTC,CASSHSKGGRATYEQYF
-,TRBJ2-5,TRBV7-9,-,TGTGCCAGCAGCCACGACGGAGGGGAGACCCAGTACTTC,CASSHDGGETQYF
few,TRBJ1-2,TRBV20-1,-,TGCAGTGCTAGAGATCGGGGGCACGGCTACACCTTC,CSARDRGHGYTF
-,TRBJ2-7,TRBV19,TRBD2,TGTGCCAGTAGTATAGGAGGCCCGACTAGCGGACTCTACGAGCAGTACTTC,CASSIGGPTSGLYEQYF
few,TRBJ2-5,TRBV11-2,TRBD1,TGTGCCAGCAGCTGGGACAGGGGGGAGGAGACCCAGTACTTC,CASSWDRGEETQYF